This T cell receptor (beta chain) was captured in a study of T cells after yellow fever vaccination. Regarding the study as a whole: Weaker, the secondary response peaked sooner, at day 5 versus 15. Most clones from primary vaccination resurfaced after the booster (roughly 96% CD4, 70% to 90% CD8). Just a small share of clonotypes turned up in the CD4 compartment as well as the CD8 compartment.

After removal of 0 bases from V and 2 bases from J, the junction contained 2 bases not matched to a gene. Looked up from germline, CDR1 is SGHTA and CDR2 is FQGTGA. The CDR3 has 15 residues. This clonotype was counted ten times or more. No antigen is known for it. Template-switching 5'RACE yielded the TCR cDNA; a universal primer site and UMIs were added in the process. TCRdb re-called the 5' RACE reads through MiXCR, storing one row per CDR3 protein. The table has approximately 140,000 distinct CDR3 sequences, 7% to 9% seen once. The chain joins TRBV7-3 to TRBJ2-7, with 9 bases matching TRBD2. This specimen was CD4+ T cells sorted from PBMCs, taken 5 days after the yellow fever booster vaccination. The receptor comes from a man aged 25 to 45 who received the YFV17D yellow fever vaccine. CDR3 protein: CASSLTASGTYEQYF. The CDR3 DNA reads as TGTGCCAGCAGCTTAACGGCTAGCGGGACCTACGAGCAGTACTTC. The whole variable domain, filled in from reference TRBV7-3 and TRBJ2-7, reads GAGVSQTPSNKVTEKGKYVELRCDPISGHTALYWYRQSLGQGPEFLIYFQGTGAADDSGLPNDRFFAVRPEGSVSTLKIQRTERGDSAVYLCASSLTASGTYEQYFGPGTRLTVT.